The source of this T cell receptor (beta chain) is a study of cytomegalovirus exposure and HLA in healthy donors. Study outcomes and limitations: Prior analysis indicated that the majority of TCR beta V segments exhibited productivity approximately 90% or approximately 30% of the time. Only CMV serostatus was available as immune exposure information. For TCR beta chains, V- and J-gene trimming was later linked to a missense DCLRE1C variant. Three chains tied to CMV proved CMV antigen-specific in vitro.

V lost 11 bases and J lost 4; bases outside the gene matches: 5. CDR3 length: 13 amino acids. CDR1 and CDR2 from the germline V gene are MNHNS and SASEGT. This clone was seen a single time. The antigen is undetermined. Vbeta (60) and Jbeta (13) primers were used in the PCR. Clones were sequenced by immunoSEQ multiplex PCR, and TCRdb holds only the in-frame ones, with some missing. The sample carries 180,000 or so clones, around 80% recorded once. V gene TRBV6-1 combines with J gene TRBJ2-1, with TRBD2 matching over 10 bases. This TCR came from a man between 18 and 35 years old in good health and CMV-seronegative. Sequencing used PBMCs. CDR3 DNA sequence: TGTGCCTCTAGCGGGGGACGGTACAATGAGCAGTTCTTC. It specifies CASSGGRYNEQFF.